Presented here are 6 T cell receptor beta chains from one specimen sequenced in a study of cytomegalovirus exposure and HLA in healthy donors. TCRdb keeps only in-frame clones here, not all; method: immunoSEQ multiplex PCR. The top ten clones hold roughly 1.6% of a sample with 86,000 or so clones, approximately 95% of them seen once. Sequencing was carried out using PBMCs. These receptors originate from a man between 18 and 29 years old in good health and CMV-seropositive.

This chain uses TRBV30 with TRBJ2-1; D may be TRBD1 (6 bases). Trimming left V 3 bases short and J 9 bases short, with 15 bases between. The CDR3 is 13 residues long. Germline CDR1 and CDR2: GTSNPN and SVGIG (reference sequence). CDR3 coding DNA: TGTGCCTGGAGAACACAGGGTTCCGGTGAGCAGTTCTTC. Translating it yields CAWRTQGSGEQFF.

V is TRBV27 and J is TRBJ2-7; 11 bases are shared with TRBD2. The J segment lost 3 bases and the V segment lost 2 bases, leaving 6 bases of the junction unmatched. Germline V CDR1 and CDR2: MNHEY, SMNVEV (reference sequence). The CDR3 is made up of 16 amino acids. CDR3 nucleotide sequence: TGTGCCAGCAGTTTAACCGGGACTAGCGGCTACTACGAGCAGTACTTC. It codes for CASSLTGTSGYYEQYF.

This rearrangement joins TRBV2 to TRBJ2-1; TRBD1 aligns across 8 bases. This CDR3 spans 14 amino acids. J was trimmed by 5 bases and V by 6 bases; bases with no gene match: 6. Germline CDR1 is SNHLY and CDR2 is FYNNEI. CDR3 sequence: CASSGQGVHNEQFF. As DNA, the CDR3 is TGTGCCAGCAGCGGACAGGGAGTCCACAATGAGCAGTTCTTC.

V usage is TRBV19 and J usage is TRBJ2-7; TRBD2 matches 7 bases. Germline values: CDR1 LNHDA, CDR2 SQIVND (reference sequence). With 2 bases clipped from V and 5 bases from J, the junction kept 3 bases outside the gene matches. There are 13 residues in the CDR3. CDR3 residues: CASSILRGDEQYF. The CDR3 nucleotides are TGTGCCAGTAGTATATTACGGGGGGACGAGCAGTACTTC.

This chain joins TRBV30 and TRBJ2-3; 8 bases match TRBD1. The CDR3 is 11 amino acids. Germline V gene data show CDR1 as GTSNPN and CDR2 as SVGIG (reference sequence). The V segment lost 4 bases and the J segment 6 bases; nucleotides outside the gene matches: 0. As DNA, the CDR3 is TGTGCCTGGACAGGGGGCGATACGCAGTATTTT. The encoded protein is CAWTGGDTQYF.

The rearrangement uses TRBV7-2 and TRBJ1-1, with D unclear. CDR1 and CDR2 (germline): SGHTA, FQGNSA. V was pared by 1 base and J by 0 bases, with 9 bases between. This CDR3 contains 15 residues. CDR3 DNA sequence: TGTGCCAGCAGCTTAGATGCACCTATGAACACTGAAGCTTTCTTT. Translated, it gives CASSLDAPMNTEAFF.